This TCR beta chain is drawn from a study of blood T cell repertoires in COVID-19. Study overall: From the United States, Italy and Spain came samples of acute and convalescent COVID-19. T cells, B-cell-depleted T cells, or PBMCs supplied cDNA or gDNA.

The cohort comprised adults aged roughly 18 to 95 years residing in 24 US areas. Original data processing: Using reference gene primer amplification, nucleated cell counts were estimated. Produced via immunoSEQ multiplex PCR; TCRdb's table is partial and in-frame only. V and J calls and clone size come straight from that table; D and trimming were deduced from the DNA. The table shows about 380,000 clones, with 85% to 90% occurring only once. In this sample, this clone turned up many times. The sample taken for sequencing was PBMCs or T cells enriched from blood (not recorded which). The receptor's source is a woman aged 18-29 years who had recovered from COVID-19.

DNA for the CDR3: TGTGCCAGCAGCCCCCACAGGGCGTTTGGGGATCAGCCCCAGCATTTT. Its protein is CASSPHRAFGDQPQHF. The chain is built from TRBV7-8 and TRBJ1-5; TRBD1 is a possible D gene (6 bases). CDR1 and CDR2 from the germline V gene are SGHVS and FQNEAQ. CDR3 length equals 16 residues. V dropped 5 bases and J dropped 5 bases, with 19 bases sitting between them.